The 21 T cell receptor beta chains reported below all come from one sample, sequenced in a study of cytomegalovirus exposure and HLA in healthy donors. PCR involved 60 Vbeta and 13 Jbeta primers. TCRdb's table, derived via immunoSEQ multiplex PCR, lists solely in-frame clones and lacks some. The sample carries 150,000 to 200,000 clones, about four fifths recorded once. Sequencing was done on a sample of PBMCs. The receptors originated from a woman aged 18-29 years in good health and CMV-seropositive.

The gene calls are TRBV15 and TRBJ1-5; 10 bases are a match to TRBD1. CDR3 size: 16 residues. After removal of 2 bases from V and 2 bases from J, the junction contained 3 bases not matched to a gene. Germline V gene data show CDR1 as LNHNV and CDR2 as YYDKDF (reference sequence). The CDR3 sequence: CATSRSGTGGNQPQHF. CDR3 DNA sequence: TGTGCCACCAGCAGAAGTGGGACAGGGGGCAATCAGCCCCAGCATTTT.

The J gene is TRBJ2-5, the V gene TRBV19; TRBD2 agrees at 9 bases. The tail of the sequence fits TRBJ2-7 better, so the J call may be wrong. Germline V gene data show CDR1 as LNHDA and CDR2 as SQIVND (reference sequence). This CDR3 has 16 residues. CDR3 amino acids: CASSSRGSGGSYEQYF. The CDR3 nucleotides read TGTGCCAGTAGTAGCCGGGGTAGCGGGGGTTCCTACGAGCAGTACTTC.

The rearrangement links TRBV30 to TRBJ2-3; D perhaps matches TRBD2 (6 bases). Germline CDR1 is GTSNPN and CDR2 is SVGIG (reference sequence). The CDR3 has 17 residues. V shed 2 bases and J shed 4 bases, with 22 bases lying between them. The CDR3 sequence: CAWSLGLGLTISDTQYF. In nucleotides, the CDR3 is TGTGCCTGGAGTTTGGGGCTGGGACTTACAATCTCAGATACGCAGTATTTT.

This clone turned up a few times. V usage is TRBV6-5 and J usage is TRBJ1-1; 8 nucleotides align to TRBD1. V was clipped by 5 bases and J by 10 bases; unmatched bases: 6. CDR1 MNHEY and CDR2 SVGAGI come from the germline V gene. The length of the CDR3 is 12 residues. The CDR3 loop reads CASSLQGDGAFF. The CDR3 DNA is TGTGCCAGCAGTCTACAGGGGGATGGAGCTTTCTTT.

The chain combines TRBV30 with TRBJ2-1, with D perhaps matching TRBD1 (6 bases). Trimming took 5 bases from V and 3 from J, leaving 11 bases between them. CDR3 length: 13 amino acids. Germline values: CDR1 GTSNPN, CDR2 SVGIG (reference sequence). The CDR3 coding sequence is TGTGCCTGGCAAAGGACAGTCTACAATGAGCAGTTCTTC. This sequence encodes CAWQRTVYNEQFF. The whole variable domain, filled in from reference TRBV30 and TRBJ2-1, reads SQTIHQWPATLVQPVGSPLSLECTVEGTSNPNLYWYRQAAGRGLQLLFYSVGIGQISSEVPQNLSASRPQDRQFILSSKKLLLSDSGFYLCAWQRTVYNEQFFGPGTRLTVL.

There are a few counts of this clone. This chain joins TRBV29-1 and TRBJ2-5, with D maybe TRBD2 (5 bases). The end of the DNA fits TRBJ2-7 better, so the J call may be wrong. CDR3 length equals 12 residues. CDR1 and CDR2 (germline): SQVTM, ANQGSEA. For the CDR3, the DNA is TGCAGCGGGACGTCGGGGTCTGACGAGCAGTACTTC. This translates into CSGTSGSDEQYF.

This rearrangement joins TRBV6-1 to TRBJ2-5, with a weak D call TRBD1 (6 bases). Germline assignment: CDR1 MNHNS and CDR2 SASEGT. Trimming left V 7 bases short and J 5 bases short, with 17 bases between. This CDR3 is built from 14 residues. CDR3 residues: CASNRGGFAETQYF. For the CDR3, the DNA is TGTGCCAGCAACCGAGGGGGATTTGCGGAGACCCAGTACTTC.

CDR3 protein: CSGSDGYTF. In DNA form, the CDR3 reads TGCAGCGGGTCGGATGGCTACACCTTC. The gene calls are TRBV29-1 and TRBJ1-2, with D hard to call. CDR3 size: 9 residues. Trimming shortened V by 7 bases and J by 6 bases, and 6 bases separated the two germline ends. The germline V gene has CDR1 SQVTM and CDR2 ANQGSEA.

CDR3 protein: CAISGTSGDTQYF. The CDR3 bases are TGTGCCATCAGTGGGACTTCTGGGGATACGCAGTATTTT. This rearrangement joins TRBV10-3 to TRBJ2-3, with D perhaps TRBD2 (5 bases). The CDR3 runs 13 residues. V was cut by 4 bases and J by 6 bases, with 11 bases left in between. Germline CDR1 ENHRY, CDR2 SYGVKD.

V is TRBV11-2 and J is TRBJ2-7; 8 nucleotides line up with TRBD2. Germline V lookup: CDR1 SGHAT, CDR2 FQNNGV. The CDR3 totals 14 residues. J lost 1 base, V lost 4 bases, and 3 bases had no gene match. Here the CDR3 reads CASSSQRGSYEQYF. CDR3 nucleotides: TGTGCCAGCAGCTCCCAGCGGGGGTCCTACGAGCAGTACTTC.

The chain is built from TRBV28 and TRBJ2-5; 13 bases align to TRBD2. Germline V gene data show CDR1 as MDHEN and CDR2 as SYDVKM. The CDR3 sequence is 17 residues long. J was trimmed by 7 bases and V by 8 bases; bases with no gene match: 16. This chain's CDR3 is CASGERTSGGLRRTQYF. The DNA of the CDR3 is TGTGCCAGCGGGGAACGGACTAGCGGGGGACTAAGACGGACCCAGTACTTC.

The V and J genes are TRBV28 and TRBJ2-5; 9 nucleotides align to TRBD1. This CDR3 is 16 amino acids long. CDR1 is MDHEN, CDR2 SYDVKM, per germline. Losses at the gene ends were 5 bases for V and 7 bases for J; bases not matched to a gene: 14. CDR3 residues: CASSKSIGRQGGTQYF. The CDR3 nucleotides read TGTGCCAGCAGTAAAAGTATAGGGCGACAGGGGGGGACCCAGTACTTC.

The rearrangement joins TRBV9 to TRBJ2-3; the match to TRBD2 covers 15 bases. Germline-derived CDR1 and CDR2 are SGDLS and YYNGEE. The CDR3 runs to 18 residues. V shed 4 bases, J shed 6 bases, and the junction held 12 bases outside the gene matches. CDR3 DNA sequence: TGTGCCAGCAGCCGGACTAGCGGGGGGGTGCAACTCTCGGATACGCAGTATTTT. The encoded protein is CASSRTSGGVQLSDTQYF.

This clone was observed once. J is TRBJ2-7 and V is TRBV7-2; D may be TRBD2 (5 bases). CDR1 is SGHTA and CDR2 is FQGNSA in the germline V gene. The CDR3 sequence is 11 residues long. V lost 5 bases, J lost 7 bases, and 9 bases lay in between. CDR3 DNA sequence: TGTGCCAGCAGCCAACAGCGGGAGCAGTACTTC. It specifies CASSQQREQYF.

The V gene is TRBV6-1, the J gene TRBJ1-2, with D perhaps TRBD1 (5 bases). CDR1 MNHNS and CDR2 SASEGT come from the germline V gene. Trimming took 3 bases from V and 4 from J, leaving 12 bases between them. This CDR3 has 14 residues. CDR3: CASSEGPASYGYTF. CDR3 coding DNA: TGTGCCAGCAGTGAGGGGCCGGCTTCCTATGGCTACACCTTC.

This sequence joins TRBV5-6 and TRBJ1-2, with a weak D call TRBD1 (6 bases). Trimming pared 2 bases from V and 4 bases from J, leaving 15 bases between. Germline loops: CDR1 SGHDT, CDR2 YYEEEE. The CDR3 totals 15 residues. DNA for the CDR3: TGTGCCAGCAGCTTTCCTACAGGGTCGGCCTATGGCTACACCTTC. This translates into CASSFPTGSAYGYTF. Combining the CDR3 with reference TRBV5-6 and TRBJ1-2 gives the whole variable domain DAGVTQSPTHLIKTRGQQVTLRCSPKSGHDTVSWYQQALGQGPQFIFQYYEEEERQRGNFPDRFSGHQFPNYSSELNVNALLLGDSALYLCASSFPTGSAYGYTFGSGTRLTVV.

The chain employs TRBV9 and TRBJ2-3, with D possibly TRBD1 on 6 matching bases. Germline V CDR1 and CDR2: SGDLS, YYNGEE. CDR3 size: 15 residues. Trimming removed 0 bases at V and 3 bases at J, with 11 bases between. In DNA, the CDR3 is TGTGCCAGCAGCGTAGCTGAACAGGGAACAGATACGCAGTATTTT. Amino acids: CASSVAEQGTDTQYF.

The rearrangement uses TRBV7-2 and TRBJ1-2; D possibly corresponds to TRBD1 (5 bases). CDR1 and CDR2 (germline): SGHTA, FQGNSA. With 6 bases removed from V and 0 bases from J, the gap between germline ends came to 11 bases. The CDR3 is made up of 14 amino acids. The CDR3 loop is CASRLKTANYGYTF. CDR3 DNA sequence: TGTGCCAGCAGACTAAAGACAGCTAACTATGGCTACACCTTC.

This rearrangement joins TRBV18 to TRBJ1-2; TRBD1 matches at 7 bases. The V and J ends lost 3 bases and 4 bases, in that order; junction bases with no gene match: 8. The CDR3 consists of 15 residues. Germline CDR1 is KGHSH and CDR2 is LQKENI. CDR3 nucleotides: TGTGCCAGCTCACCTGACAGGGCCAGGGGCTATGGCTACACCTTC. The encoded protein is CASSPDRARGYGYTF.

This sequence joins TRBV4-1 and TRBJ2-2; tentatively, D is TRBD2 (6 bases). Trimming shortened V by 4 bases and J by 3 bases, and 15 bases separated the two germline ends. The CDR3 extends over 16 amino acids. Germline V gene data show CDR1 as MGHRA and CDR2 as YSYEKL. CDR3 nucleotides: TGCGCCAGCAGCCCCGGAAGGAGGGGTGACACCGGGGAGCTGTTTTTT. As protein: CASSPGRRGDTGELFF.

The chain joins TRBV5-5 to TRBJ1-5; TRBD1 is a possible D gene (6 bases). Germline-derived CDR1 and CDR2 are SGHKS and YYEKEE (reference sequence). This CDR3 is built from 13 residues. Trimming left V 2 bases short and J 4 bases short, with 7 bases between. The chain's CDR3 is CASSLQGNQPQHF. CDR3 coding DNA: TGTGCCAGCAGCTTACAGGGTAATCAGCCCCAGCATTTT.